In this sample, the clone carrying this TCR beta chain turned up many times. The sample originates from a study of early T cells in non-severe SARS-CoV-2 infection. As for the study in general: Sequencing used unsorted whole-blood bulk RNA, so chains lack pairing.

TCRdb processed the 5' RACE reads anew with MiXCR; each CDR3 protein has one entry. The sample has around 37,000 distinct CDR3 sequences; over 8.5% are singletons. Unmatched junction bases numbered 3, after V lost 0 bases and J lost 3 bases. This CDR3 comprises 14 residues. Germline loops: CDR1 SGHRS, CDR2 YFSETQ. This sequence joins TRBV5-1 and TRBJ2-7; TRBD1 matches at 7 bases. This receptor was obtained from an adult who was a healthcare worker with PCR-confirmed SARS-CoV-2 infection or an uninfected control (not recorded which). The sample was whole blood. The CDR3 nucleotides read TGCGCCAGCAGCTTGGGAAGGGGGCGCTACGAGCAGTACTTC. It specifies CASSLGRGRYEQYF.